This T cell receptor (beta chain) was documented in a study of Ad26.COV2.S vaccination and SARS-CoV-2 variants. General observations from the study: Using TCR breadth and depth analyses may have led to underestimated total T cell responses. Ad26.COV2.S recipients had broader spike-specific TCRs (P = 0.0014). Recipients of vaccine and of placebo showed similar breadth of their non-spike TCR repertoires. Reported post-vaccination CD8+ and CD4+ T cell responses to spike showed substantial breadth.

The CDR3 runs 13 residues. The V end lost 3 bases, the J end lost 6 bases, and 9 bases lay between the germline ends. Per germline, CDR1 SGHTA and CDR2 FQGNSA. About this clone: The target antigen is unknown.

Produced via immunoSEQ multiplex PCR; TCRdb's table is partial and in-frame only. This table has about 350,000 clones, about 91% appearing once. V usage is TRBV7-2 and J usage is TRBJ2-1; D is perhaps TRBD1 (6 bases). This specimen was peripheral blood, taken after recovery from COVID-19. The receptor comes from a human donor who had recovered from COVID-19. The CDR3 is CASSFNRVNEQFF. CDR3 sequence (DNA): TGTGCCAGCAGCTTCAACAGGGTCAATGAGCAGTTCTTC. The variable domain in full, with the rest retrieved from reference TRBV7-2 and TRBJ2-1, is GAGVSQSPSNKVTEKGKDVELRCDPISGHTALYWYRQSLGQGLEFLIYFQGNSAPDKSGLPSDRFSAERTGGSVSTLTIQRTQQEDSAVYLCASSFNRVNEQFFGPGTRLTVL.